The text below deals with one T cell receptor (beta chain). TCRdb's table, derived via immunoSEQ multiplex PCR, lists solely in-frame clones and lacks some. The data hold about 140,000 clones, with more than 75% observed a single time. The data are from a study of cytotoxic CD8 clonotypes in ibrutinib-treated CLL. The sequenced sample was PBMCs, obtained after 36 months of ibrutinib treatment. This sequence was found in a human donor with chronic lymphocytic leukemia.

CDR3: CAWSVGVGYTF. Written as DNA, the CDR3 is TGTGCCTGGAGTGTAGGGGTTGGCTACACCTTC. The chain links TRBV30 to TRBJ1-2; D is possibly TRBD1 (5 bases). There are 11 residues in the CDR3. From germline, CDR1 is GTSNPN and CDR2 SVGIG (reference sequence). Trimming took 0 bases from V and 7 from J, leaving 6 bases between them.